The 9 T cell receptor beta chains presented below share a single source sample, sequenced in a study of follicular helper T cells after annual influenza vaccination. The time point: 2015-2016 season, pre-vaccination. Profiled with immunoSEQ multiplex PCR; TCRdb holds only in-frame clones, not every one. The table shows more than 13,000 clones, with approximately 80% occurring only once. This sample comprised CXCR5- memory CD4+ T cells sorted from blood, obtained on the day of influenza vaccination. The receptors come from an adult who received the influenza vaccine.

CDR3 bases: TGTGCCAGCAGCGGGGGGTTAGTCTACGAGCAGTACTTC. Translation gives CASSGGLVYEQYF. The chain carries TRBV2 and TRBJ2-7; 7 positions agree with TRBD2. The CDR3 contains 13 residues. Germline V gives CDR1 SNHLY, CDR2 FYNNEI. Germline trimming cut 6 bases from V and 3 bases from J; bases unmatched to any gene: 5.

The rearrangement uses TRBV19 and TRBJ2-3, with 7 bases fitting TRBD2. Germline V CDR1 and CDR2: LNHDA, SQIVND (reference sequence). There are 15 residues in the CDR3. V shed 4 bases and J 5 bases; nucleotides not matched to a gene: 9. The CDR3 sequence is CASSTPGPGGDTQYF. The CDR3 nucleotides read TGTGCCAGTAGTACGCCCGGGCCGGGGGGAGATACGCAGTATTTT.

The chain is built from TRBV2 and TRBJ2-5, with 12 bases lining up with TRBD2. Trimming removed 4 bases from V and 7 bases from J; junction bases left unmatched: 7. The CDR3 consists of 15 residues. CDR1 SNHLY and CDR2 FYNNEI come from the germline V gene. Here the CDR3 DNA reads TGTGCCAGCAGTGGGCTAGCGGGGGGGCTAGTGACCCAGTACTTC. The encoded protein is CASSGLAGGLVTQYF.

The chain is built from TRBV7-2 and TRBJ1-4; 8 nucleotides agree with TRBD1. The CDR3 is 17 residues long. Germline values: CDR1 SGHTA, CDR2 FQGNSA. With V trimmed by 4 bases and J by 1 base, 8 bases remained unmatched. In nucleotides, the CDR3 is TGTGCCAGCAGCTCGAAGACAGGGGCGATAACTAATGAAAAACTGTTTTTT. Its protein product is CASSSKTGAITNEKLFF. Looking up the rest from reference TRBV7-2 and TRBJ1-4 gives the full variable domain: GAGVSQSPSNKVTEKGKDVELRCDPISGHTALYWYRQSLGQGLEFLIYFQGNSAPDKSGLPSDRFSAERTGGSVSTLTIQRTQQEDSAVYLCASSSKTGAITNEKLFFGSGTQLSVL.

Notes on this clone: The junction departs from germline at one end; a sequencing error may be responsible. As DNA, the CDR3 is TGTGCCAGCAGCCGCTACAGCAGAGATACGCAGTATTTT. Amino acid sequence: CASSRYSRDTQYF. The V call is TRBV11-3, the J call TRBJ2-3; D gene ambiguous. This CDR3 is built from 13 residues. Germline V lookup: CDR1 SGHNT, CDR2 YENEEA.

This clone was observed a few times. The V call is TRBV6-6, the J call TRBJ1-2, with D possibly TRBD1 on 5 matching bases. The V gene's germline CDR1 is MNHNY and CDR2 SVGAGI (reference sequence). The V end lost 0 bases, the J end lost 10 bases, and 12 bases lay between the germline ends. The CDR3 length is 13 residues. CDR3 in amino acids: CASSYSRTGVYTF. The CDR3 nucleotides read TGTGCCAGCAGTTACTCGAGAACAGGCGTCTACACCTTC.

The gene calls are TRBV2 and TRBJ1-1, with 7 nucleotides matching TRBD1. CDR1 and CDR2 (germline): SNHLY, FYNNEI. This CDR3 is built from 14 residues. After removal of 6 bases from V and 1 base from J, the junction contained 5 bases not matched to a gene. The CDR3 coding sequence is TGTGCCAGCAGGGTACAGGGGAGGAACACTGAAGCTTTCTTT. This sequence encodes CASRVQGRNTEAFF.

This sequence joins TRBV2 and TRBJ2-2; 15 bases align to TRBD2. This CDR3 has 17 amino acids. The germline V gene encodes CDR1 SNHLY and CDR2 FYNNEI. V lost 6 bases and J lost 5; bases outside the gene matches: 7. CDR3 nucleotides: TGTGCCAGCAGACCGCGGACTAGCGGGGGGGGGACCGGGGAGCTGTTTTTT. This encodes CASRPRTSGGGTGELFF.

This chain uses TRBV15 with TRBJ2-7, with D hard to call. Germline values: CDR1 LNHNV, CDR2 YYDKDF (reference sequence). Trimming removed 5 bases from V and 5 bases from J, with 13 bases in between. The CDR3 has 13 residues. The CDR3, as DNA: TGTGCCACCAGCCAGGACGTCGCCGACGAGCAGTACTTC. This gives the protein CATSQDVADEQYF. The complete variable domain, with remaining parts taken from reference TRBV15 and TRBJ2-7, reads DAMVIQNPRYQVTQFGKPVTLSCSQTLNHNVMYWYQQKSSQAPKLLFHYYDKDFNNEADTPDNFQSRRPNTSFCFLDIRSPGLGDTAMYLCATSQDVADEQYFGPGTRLTVT.